The sequence of this TCR beta chain was determined in a study of Graves' ophthalmopathy and Graves' hyperthyroidism. Where ophthalmopathy was present, donors had moderate-to-severe activity, CAS ≥3, NOSPECS ≥4 and duration under 3 months. To note about this clonotype: What it binds is unknown.

General observations from the study: In predicting ophthalmopathy progression, the model reached 70% to 71% sensitivity and roughly 74% specificity. Most thyroid-expanded clonotypes exceeding 0.001 frequency were also found in blood.

Transcripts of RNA were the source for amplifying TCR beta CDR3 regions. The library came from an HTBI-primed first-round RT-PCR and a second-round multiplex PCR. TCRdb fed the multiplex PCR reads into MiXCR, producing one record per CDR3 protein. Among 200,000 to 250,000 distinct CDR3 sequences listed, about a fifth were seen once. The sequenced sample consisted of peripheral blood. The source of this sequence is a woman aged 45 to 65 with Graves' ophthalmopathy.

CDR3 protein: CATSAGAVNYGYTF. CDR3 nucleotide sequence: TGTGCCACCAGTGCGGGGGCCGTGAACTATGGCTACACCTTC. The rearrangement joins TRBV24-1 to TRBJ1-2, with D perhaps TRBD1 (6 bases). Trimming removed 5 bases at V and 2 bases at J, with 11 bases between. This CDR3 is built from 14 residues. Germline CDR1 and CDR2: KGHDR and SFDVKD.